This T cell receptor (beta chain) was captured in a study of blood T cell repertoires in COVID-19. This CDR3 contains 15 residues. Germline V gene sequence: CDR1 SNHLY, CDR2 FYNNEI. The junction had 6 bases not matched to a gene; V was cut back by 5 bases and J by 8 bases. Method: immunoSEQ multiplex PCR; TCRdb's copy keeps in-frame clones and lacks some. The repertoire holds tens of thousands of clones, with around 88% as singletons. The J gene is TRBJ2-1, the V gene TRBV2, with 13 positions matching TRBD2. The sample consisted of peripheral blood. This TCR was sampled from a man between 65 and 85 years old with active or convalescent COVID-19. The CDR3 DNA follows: TGTGCCAGCAGTTTACTAGCGGGAGGGCAGGATGAGCAGTTCTTC. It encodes CASSLLAGGQDEQFF.